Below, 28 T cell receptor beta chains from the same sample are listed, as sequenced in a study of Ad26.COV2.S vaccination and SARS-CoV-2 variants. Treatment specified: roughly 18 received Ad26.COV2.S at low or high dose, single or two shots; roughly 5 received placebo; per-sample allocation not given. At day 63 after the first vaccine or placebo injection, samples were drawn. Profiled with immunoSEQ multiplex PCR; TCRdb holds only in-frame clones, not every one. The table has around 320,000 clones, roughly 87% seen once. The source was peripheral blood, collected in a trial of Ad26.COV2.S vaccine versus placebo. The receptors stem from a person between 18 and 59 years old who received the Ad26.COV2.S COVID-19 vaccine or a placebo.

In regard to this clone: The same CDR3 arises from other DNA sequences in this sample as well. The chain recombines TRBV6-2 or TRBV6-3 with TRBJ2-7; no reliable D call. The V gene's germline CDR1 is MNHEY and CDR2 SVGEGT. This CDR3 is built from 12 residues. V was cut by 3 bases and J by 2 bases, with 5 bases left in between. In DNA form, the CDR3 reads TGTGCCAGCAGTTATCCTACCTACGAGCAGTACTTC. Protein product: CASSYPTYEQYF.

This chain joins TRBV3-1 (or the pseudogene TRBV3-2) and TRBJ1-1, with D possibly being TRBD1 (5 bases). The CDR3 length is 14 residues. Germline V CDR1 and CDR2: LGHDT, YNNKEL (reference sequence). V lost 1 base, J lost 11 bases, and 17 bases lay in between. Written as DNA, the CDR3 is TGTGCCAGCAGCCAAGCATGGCGTGATAGGGGTGCTTTCTTT. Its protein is CASSQAWRDRGAFF.

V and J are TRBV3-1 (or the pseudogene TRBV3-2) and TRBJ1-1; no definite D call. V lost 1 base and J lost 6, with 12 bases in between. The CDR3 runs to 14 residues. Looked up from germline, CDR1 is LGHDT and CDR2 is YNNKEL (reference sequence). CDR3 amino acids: CASSQASFIAEAFF. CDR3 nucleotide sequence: TGTGCCAGCAGCCAAGCGTCTTTTATAGCTGAAGCTTTCTTT.

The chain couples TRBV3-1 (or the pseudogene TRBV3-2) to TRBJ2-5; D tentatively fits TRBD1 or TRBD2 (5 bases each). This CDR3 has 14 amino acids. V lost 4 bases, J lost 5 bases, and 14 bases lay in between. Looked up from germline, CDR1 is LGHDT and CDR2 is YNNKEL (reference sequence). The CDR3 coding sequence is TGTGCCAGCAGCCCAAGGGACCCCCTGGAGACCCAGTACTTC. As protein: CASSPRDPLETQYF.

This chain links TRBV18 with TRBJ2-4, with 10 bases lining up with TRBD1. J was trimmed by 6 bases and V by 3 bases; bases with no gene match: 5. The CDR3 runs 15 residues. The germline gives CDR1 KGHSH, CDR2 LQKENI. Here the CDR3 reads CASSPTGGNGNIQYF. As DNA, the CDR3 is TGTGCCAGCTCACCGACAGGGGGCAACGGAAACATTCAGTACTTC.

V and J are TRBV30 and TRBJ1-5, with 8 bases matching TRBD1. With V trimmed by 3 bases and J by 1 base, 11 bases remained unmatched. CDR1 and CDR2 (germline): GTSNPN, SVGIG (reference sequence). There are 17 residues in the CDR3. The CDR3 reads CAWSPDRGGLSNQPQHF. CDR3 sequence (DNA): TGTGCCTGGAGCCCCGACAGGGGCGGGTTAAGCAATCAGCCCCAGCATTTT.

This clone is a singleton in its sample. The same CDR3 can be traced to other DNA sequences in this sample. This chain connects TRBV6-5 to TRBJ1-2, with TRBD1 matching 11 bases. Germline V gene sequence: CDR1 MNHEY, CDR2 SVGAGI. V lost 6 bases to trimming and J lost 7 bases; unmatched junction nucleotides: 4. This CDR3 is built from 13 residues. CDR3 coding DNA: TGTGCCAGCAGCTGGGGACAGGGGGGTGGCTACACCTTC. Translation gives CASSWGQGGGYTF.

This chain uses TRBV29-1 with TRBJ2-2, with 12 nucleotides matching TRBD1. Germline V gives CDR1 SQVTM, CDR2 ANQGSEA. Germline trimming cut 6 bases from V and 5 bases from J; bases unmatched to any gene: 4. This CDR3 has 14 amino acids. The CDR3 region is CSVLGQGATGELFF. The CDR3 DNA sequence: TGCAGCGTCTTGGGACAGGGGGCGACCGGGGAGCTGTTTTTT.

CDR3 in amino acids: CASSLSGRAGANVLTF. The DNA for the CDR3 is TGCGCCAGCAGCCTTAGTGGGAGGGCTGGGGCCAACGTCCTGACTTTC. J is TRBJ2-6 and V is TRBV4-1, with 7 bases identical to TRBD2. V was pared by 4 bases and J by 2 bases, with 5 bases of the junction left unmatched. This CDR3 has 16 residues. CDR1 is MGHRA, CDR2 YSYEKL, per germline.

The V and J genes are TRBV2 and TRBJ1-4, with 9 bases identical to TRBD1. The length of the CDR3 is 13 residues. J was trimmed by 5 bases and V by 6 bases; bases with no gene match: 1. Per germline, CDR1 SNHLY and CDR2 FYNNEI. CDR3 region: CASSGTGNEKLFF. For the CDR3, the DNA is TGTGCCAGCAGCGGGACAGGGAATGAAAAACTGTTTTTT.

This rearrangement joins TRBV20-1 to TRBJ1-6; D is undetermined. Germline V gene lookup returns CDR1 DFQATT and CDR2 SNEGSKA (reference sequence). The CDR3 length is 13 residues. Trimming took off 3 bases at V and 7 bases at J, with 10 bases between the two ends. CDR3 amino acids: CSASSVGNSPLHF. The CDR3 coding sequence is TGCAGTGCTAGTAGCGTCGGAAATTCACCCCTCCACTTT.

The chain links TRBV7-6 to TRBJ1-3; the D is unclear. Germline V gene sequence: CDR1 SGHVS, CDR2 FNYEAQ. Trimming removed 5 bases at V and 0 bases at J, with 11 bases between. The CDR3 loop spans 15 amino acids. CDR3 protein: CASSLGPASGNTIYF. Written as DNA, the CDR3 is TGTGCCAGCAGCCTCGGGCCAGCCTCTGGAAACACCATATATTTT. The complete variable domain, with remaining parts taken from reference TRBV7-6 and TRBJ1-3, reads GAGVSQSPRYKVTKRGQDVALRCDPISGHVSLYWYRQALGQGPEFLTYFNYEAQQDKSGLPNDRFSAERPEGSISTLTIQRTEQRDSAMYRCASSLGPASGNTIYFGEGSWLTVV.

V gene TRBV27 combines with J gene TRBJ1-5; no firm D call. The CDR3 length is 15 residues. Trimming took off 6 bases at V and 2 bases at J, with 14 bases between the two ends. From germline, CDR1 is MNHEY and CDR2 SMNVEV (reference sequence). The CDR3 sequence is CASRQRPYGNQPQHF. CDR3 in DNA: TGTGCCAGCAGGCAGAGGCCCTATGGCAATCAGCCCCAGCATTTT.

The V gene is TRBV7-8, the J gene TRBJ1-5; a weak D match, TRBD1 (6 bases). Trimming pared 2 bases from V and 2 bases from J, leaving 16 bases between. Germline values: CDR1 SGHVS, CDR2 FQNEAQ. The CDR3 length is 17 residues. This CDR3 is CASSLRGAAGGNQPQHF. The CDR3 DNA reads TGTGCCAGCAGCTTAAGGGGGGCCGCGGGGGGCAATCAGCCCCAGCATTTT.

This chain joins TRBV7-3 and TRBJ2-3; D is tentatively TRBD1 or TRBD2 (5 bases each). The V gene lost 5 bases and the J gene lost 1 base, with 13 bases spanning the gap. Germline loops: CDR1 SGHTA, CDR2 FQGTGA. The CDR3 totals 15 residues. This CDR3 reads CASSPLLGGTDTQYF. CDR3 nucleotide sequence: TGTGCCAGCAGCCCACTTTTGGGGGGCACAGATACGCAGTATTTT.

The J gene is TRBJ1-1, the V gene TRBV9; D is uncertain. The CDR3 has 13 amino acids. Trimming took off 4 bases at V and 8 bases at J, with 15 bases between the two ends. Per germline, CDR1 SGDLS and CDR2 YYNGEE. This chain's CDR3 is CASSTRTGDEAFF. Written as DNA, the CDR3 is TGTGCCAGCAGCACCCGGACGGGAGACGAAGCTTTCTTT.

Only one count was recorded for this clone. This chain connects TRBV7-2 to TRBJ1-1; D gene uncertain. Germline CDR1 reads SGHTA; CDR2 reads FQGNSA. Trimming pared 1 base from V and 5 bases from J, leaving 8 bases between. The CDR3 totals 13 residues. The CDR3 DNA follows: TGTGCCAGCAGCTTAGAGAGGGTGACTGAAGCTTTCTTT. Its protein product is CASSLERVTEAFF.

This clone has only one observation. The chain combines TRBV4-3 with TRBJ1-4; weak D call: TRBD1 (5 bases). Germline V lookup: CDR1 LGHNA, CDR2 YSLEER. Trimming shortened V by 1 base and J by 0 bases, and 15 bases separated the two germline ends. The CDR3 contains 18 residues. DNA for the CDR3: TGCGCCAGCAGCCAAGCACAGGCGGGGGTTGCAACTAATGAAAAACTGTTTTTT. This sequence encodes CASSQAQAGVATNEKLFF.

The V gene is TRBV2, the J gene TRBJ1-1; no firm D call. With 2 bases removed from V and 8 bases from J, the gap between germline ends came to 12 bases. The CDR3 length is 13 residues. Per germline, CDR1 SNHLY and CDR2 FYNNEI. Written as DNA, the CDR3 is TGTGCCAGCAGTGAATCGGACGTAACAGAAGCTTTCTTT. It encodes CASSESDVTEAFF.

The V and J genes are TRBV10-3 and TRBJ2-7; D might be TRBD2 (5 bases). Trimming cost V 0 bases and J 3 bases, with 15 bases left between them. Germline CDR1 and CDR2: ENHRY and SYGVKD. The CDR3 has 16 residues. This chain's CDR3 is CAISESSKGGGYEQYF. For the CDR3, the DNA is TGTGCCATCAGTGAGTCCAGTAAAGGCGGAGGCTACGAGCAGTACTTC.

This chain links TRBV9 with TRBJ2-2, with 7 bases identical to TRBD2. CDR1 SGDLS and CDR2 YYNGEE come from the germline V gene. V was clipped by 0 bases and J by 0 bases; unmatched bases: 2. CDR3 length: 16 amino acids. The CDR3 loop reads CASSVAAGPNTGELFF. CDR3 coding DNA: TGTGCCAGCAGCGTAGCAGCGGGGCCGAACACCGGGGAGCTGTTTTTT. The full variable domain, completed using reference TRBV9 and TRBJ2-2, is DSGVTQTPKHLITATGQRVTLRCSPRSGDLSVYWYQQSLDQGLQFLIQYYNGEERAKGNILERFSAQQFPDLHSELNLSSLELGDSALYFCASSVAAGPNTGELFFGEGSRLTVL.

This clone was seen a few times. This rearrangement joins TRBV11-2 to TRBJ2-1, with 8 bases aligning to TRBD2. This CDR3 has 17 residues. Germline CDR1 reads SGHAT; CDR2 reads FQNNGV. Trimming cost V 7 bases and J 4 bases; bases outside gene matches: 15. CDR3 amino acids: CASTDPRGAGDYNEQFF. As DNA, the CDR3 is TGTGCCAGCACCGACCCTCGTGGAGCGGGGGATTACAATGAGCAGTTCTTC.

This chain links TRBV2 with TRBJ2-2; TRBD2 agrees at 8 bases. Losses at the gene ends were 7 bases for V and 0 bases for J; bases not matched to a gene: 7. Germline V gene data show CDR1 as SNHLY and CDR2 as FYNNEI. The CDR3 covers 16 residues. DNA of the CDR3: TGTGCCAGCATGCCGGTAGCGGGGCCGAACACCGGGGAGCTGTTTTTT. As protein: CASMPVAGPNTGELFF.

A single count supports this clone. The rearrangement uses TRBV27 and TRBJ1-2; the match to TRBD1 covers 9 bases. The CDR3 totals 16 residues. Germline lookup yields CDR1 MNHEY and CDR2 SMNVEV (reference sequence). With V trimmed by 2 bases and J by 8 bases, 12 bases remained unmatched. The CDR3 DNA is TGTGCCAGCAGTTTAGGTCTTGGGGGACAGGGAGGCGGCTACACCTTC. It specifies CASSLGLGGQGGGYTF.

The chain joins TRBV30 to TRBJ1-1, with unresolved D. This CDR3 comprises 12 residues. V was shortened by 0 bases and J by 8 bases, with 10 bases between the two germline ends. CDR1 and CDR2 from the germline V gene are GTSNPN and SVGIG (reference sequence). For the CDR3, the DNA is TGTGCCTGGAGTGTCGGGAGCTTAGAAGCTTTCTTT. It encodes CAWSVGSLEAFF.

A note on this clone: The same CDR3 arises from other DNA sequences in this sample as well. The CDR3 spells CASSLVNTEAFF. The CDR3 DNA is TGTGCCAGCAGCTTAGTTAACACTGAAGCTTTCTTT. The chain links TRBV7-9 to TRBJ1-1; D is unresolved. This CDR3 is 12 amino acids long. Looked up from germline, CDR1 is SEHNR and CDR2 is FQNEAQ (reference sequence). The ends were cut back, 1 base at V and 2 bases at J, with 2 bases in the middle.

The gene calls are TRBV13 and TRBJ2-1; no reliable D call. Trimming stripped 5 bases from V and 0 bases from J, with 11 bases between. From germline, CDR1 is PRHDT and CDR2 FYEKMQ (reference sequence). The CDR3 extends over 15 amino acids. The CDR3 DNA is TGTGCCAGCAGCCTAGAACGCAGCTCCTACAATGAGCAGTTCTTC. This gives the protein CASSLERSSYNEQFF.

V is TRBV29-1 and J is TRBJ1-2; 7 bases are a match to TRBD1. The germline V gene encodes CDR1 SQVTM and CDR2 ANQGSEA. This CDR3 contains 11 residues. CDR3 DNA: TGCAGTGCACAGGGGACCTATGGCTACACCTTC. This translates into CSAQGTYGYTF.